This passage covers 16 T cell receptor beta chains from one sample sequenced in a study of T-cell memory formation after mild COVID-19. One entry per CDR3 protein results from TCRdb running MiXCR on the 5' RACE reads. The sample carries around 340,000 distinct CDR3 sequences, about 15% recorded once. Sample: PBMCs or a T cell subset sorted from them (not recorded which). These receptors originate from a man aged 18-30 years who had mild COVID-19 (a few samples of this study predate the infection). Cell type and time point are not known.

This clonotype was seen ten or more times. The chain recombines TRBV29-1 with TRBJ2-5; the D gene is possibly TRBD1 (5 bases). V dropped 1 base and J dropped 6 bases, with 12 bases sitting between them. The CDR3 is 13 amino acids. The germline V gene has CDR1 SQVTM and CDR2 ANQGSEA. In DNA form, the CDR3 reads TGCAGCGTTGAAGTTATGGGGCAGAAGACCCAGTACTTC. It encodes CSVEVMGQKTQYF.

There are many counts of this clonotype. This rearrangement joins TRBV7-2 to TRBJ1-5; maybe TRBD1 (5 bases). Trimming took off 1 base at V and 4 bases at J, with 20 bases between the two ends. CDR3 length: 18 residues. CDR1 and CDR2 (germline): SGHTA, FQGNSA. The CDR3 reads CASSLVASGSDSNQPQHF. CDR3 sequence (DNA): TGTGCCAGCAGCTTAGTTGCGTCAGGGAGCGACTCTAATCAGCCCCAGCATTTT.

This clonotype has a handful of counts. V gene TRBV7-2 combines with J gene TRBJ2-1, with TRBD2 matching over 11 bases. Trimming removed 5 bases from V and 0 bases from J; junction bases left unmatched: 9. The CDR3 length is 18 residues. Germline V gives CDR1 SGHTA, CDR2 FQGNSA. In DNA, the CDR3 is TGTGCCAGCAGCCTCGTCACTAGCGGGGGCAGCTCCTACAATGAGCAGTTCTTC. As protein: CASSLVTSGGSSYNEQFF.

The chain recombines TRBV6-2 or TRBV6-3 with TRBJ1-5; 9 positions agree with TRBD1. V shed 6 bases and J 7 bases; nucleotides not matched to a gene: 7. Per germline, CDR1 MNHEY and CDR2 SVGEGT. This CDR3 spans 14 amino acids. CDR3 in amino acids: CASRNTGGGQPQHF. In nucleotides, the CDR3 is TGTGCCAGCAGAAATACAGGGGGCGGACAGCCCCAGCATTTT.

This clonotype has only a few counts. The V call is TRBV20-1, the J call TRBJ1-1, with TRBD1 identical over 10 bases. Germline values: CDR1 DFQATT, CDR2 SNEGSKA (reference sequence). V was pared by 3 bases and J by 0 bases, with 1 base of the junction left unmatched. The CDR3 is 14 amino acids. In nucleotides, the CDR3 is TGCAGTGCTAGGACAGGGGGCCTGAACACTGAAGCTTTCTTT. Protein sequence: CSARTGGLNTEAFF.

The V call is TRBV5-1, the J call TRBJ1-4, with 8 bases matching TRBD1. The ends lost 0 bases at V and 10 bases at J; junction bases unmatched: 8. Germline CDR1 reads SGHRS; CDR2 reads YFSETQ. This CDR3 region has 15 residues. CDR3 sequence (DNA): TGCGCCAGCAGCTTGGTAAGAGACAGGGGCGGAAAACTGTTTTTT. Its translation is CASSLVRDRGGKLFF.

This clonotype has more than one count but fewer than ten. This rearrangement joins TRBV20-1 to TRBJ2-3; D gene uncertain. This CDR3 is built from 14 residues. Germline V CDR1 and CDR2: DFQATT, SNEGSKA (reference sequence). V lost 1 base to trimming and J lost 5 bases, with 13 bases between them. The chain's CDR3 is CSARASSRKDTQYF. CDR3 bases: TGCAGTGCTAGAGCTTCCTCCCGTAAAGATACGCAGTATTTT.

This clonotype was found a few times. The genes are TRBV7-2 and TRBJ2-1, with D unclear. Germline V CDR1 and CDR2: SGHTA, FQGNSA. The CDR3 loop spans 13 amino acids. V gave up 5 bases and J gave up 7 bases, with 12 bases separating them. CDR3 nucleotide sequence: TGTGCCAGCAGCACGGGCTGGCGGAATGAGCAGTTCTTC. Protein: CASSTGWRNEQFF.

There are a few counts of this clonotype. This chain joins TRBV18 and TRBJ2-7; weak D call: TRBD2 (5 bases). Germline-derived CDR1 and CDR2 are KGHSH and LQKENI. Trimming shortened V by 5 bases and J by 3 bases, and 11 bases separated the two germline ends. CDR3 length: 13 amino acids. The CDR3 DNA reads TGTGCCAGCTCATCCGGGATCCTCTACGAGCAGTACGTC. This encodes CASSSGILYEQYV.

The genes are TRBV27 and TRBJ1-5; a weak D match, TRBD1 (5 bases). The CDR3 has 16 amino acids. The germline V gene has CDR1 MNHEY and CDR2 SMNVEV (reference sequence). V was shortened by 5 bases and J by 4 bases, with 18 bases between the two germline ends. The CDR3 loop is CASSPRGGAGNQPQHF. Here the CDR3 DNA reads TGTGCCAGCAGTCCTAGGGGAGGGGCCGGGAATCAGCCCCAGCATTTT.

This clonotype was counted ten times or more. This chain's CDR3 is CSANPLDRSKLGDEQYF. The CDR3 bases are TGCAGTGCTAACCCCTTGGACAGATCGAAGCTCGGGGACGAGCAGTACTTC. The chain couples TRBV20-1 to TRBJ2-7; possible D gene TRBD1, 6 bases. There are 17 residues in the CDR3. Germline assignment: CDR1 DFQATT and CDR2 SNEGSKA (reference sequence). V was cut by 4 bases and J by 5 bases, with 27 bases left in between.

This chain joins TRBV18 and TRBJ2-2; possible D gene TRBD2, 6 bases. CDR1 is KGHSH and CDR2 is LQKENI in the germline V gene. The CDR3 runs 16 residues. V lost 4 bases and J lost 1, with 13 bases in between. The CDR3 is CASSRSAGMNTGELFF. The CDR3 nucleotides are TGTGCCAGCTCACGGAGTGCGGGGATGAACACCGGGGAGCTGTTTTTT.

The gene calls are TRBV6-5 and TRBJ1-2; 9 nucleotides align to TRBD1. Germline CDR1 MNHEY, CDR2 SVGAGI. Unmatched junction bases numbered 9, after V lost 4 bases and J lost 6 bases. CDR3 length: 15 residues. CDR3 in DNA: TGTGCCAGCAGTTTTTCCCGACAGGGGGTTAATGGCTACACCTTC. Residues: CASSFSRQGVNGYTF.

This clonotype appeared a few times. This chain uses TRBV28 with TRBJ2-3, with unresolved D. V lost 4 bases, J lost 5 bases, and 10 bases lay in between. The CDR3 length is 13 residues. Germline lookup yields CDR1 MDHEN and CDR2 SYDVKM. The CDR3 DNA follows: TGTGCCAGCAGTTCCTTTGTGGGAGATACGCAGTATTTT. Protein sequence: CASSSFVGDTQYF. Full variable domain (missing parts from reference TRBV28 and TRBJ2-3): DVKVTQSSRYLVKRTGEKVFLECVQDMDHENMFWYRQDPGLGLRLIYFSYDVKMKEKGDIPEGYSVSREKKERFSLILESASTNQTSMYLCASSSFVGDTQYFGPGTRLTVL.

This clonotype was picked up a small number of times. The chain links TRBV9 to TRBJ1-4; possibly TRBD1 for D (5 bases). The V end lost 0 bases, the J end lost 6 bases, and 12 bases lay between the germline ends. Germline V CDR1 and CDR2: SGDLS, YYNGEE. The length of the CDR3 is 15 residues. DNA of the CDR3: TGTGCCAGCAGCGTAGGGGGACGAGGGGATGAAAAACTGTTTTTT. Its translation is CASSVGGRGDEKLFF.

This rearrangement joins TRBV6-6 to TRBJ2-1; TRBD1 aligns across 10 bases. V was clipped by 9 bases and J by 9 bases; unmatched bases: 5. The CDR3 is made up of 12 amino acids. Germline V gene data show CDR1 as MNHNY and CDR2 as SVGAGI (reference sequence). CDR3 bases: TGTGCCAGTCGACAGGGGGCGGGTGAGCAGTTCTTC. Encoded protein: CASRQGAGEQFF.